Listed below are T cell receptor beta chains from one sample, sequenced in a study of cytomegalovirus exposure and HLA in healthy donors. Some clones are missing from TCRdb's copy, which holds only in-frame ones; the method was immunoSEQ multiplex PCR. The sample yields 95,000 to 100,000 clones, roughly 80% seen once. Sequenced input: PBMCs. These TCRs come from a man in his 60s in good health and CMV-seropositive. The CDR3 runs from the conserved cysteine through the conserved F or W. A D gene is named only where the DNA matches it firmly. Clone size is not always given. Where it is, it says once, few, many or a class for expanded clones.

v_gene: TRBV7-9
d_gene: TRBD2
j_gene: TRBJ2-1
abundance: NA
CDR3aa: CASSPGLAGRNEQFF
CDR3nt: TGTGCCAGCAGCCCGGGACTAGCGGGGCGAAATGAGCAGTTCTTC

v_gene: TRBV23-1
d_gene: TRBD2
j_gene: TRBJ2-7
abundance: NA
CDR3aa: CASSHVGRGAYEQYF
CDR3nt: TGCGCCAGCAGTCACGTAGGTCGGGGGGCCTACGAGCAGTACTTC

v_gene: TRBV10-3
d_gene: TRBD2
j_gene: TRBJ2-3
abundance: NA
CDR3aa: CAITSGGFTDTQYF
CDR3nt: TGTGCCATCACCAGCGGGGGCTTCACAGATACGCAGTATTTT

v_gene: TRBV10-3
d_gene: NA
j_gene: TRBJ1-5
abundance: NA
CDR3aa: CAISDWGAPNQPQHF
CDR3nt: TGTGCCATCAGTGATTGGGGAGCACCCAATCAGCCCCAGCATTTT

v_gene: TRBV2
d_gene: TRBD1
j_gene: TRBJ2-7
abundance: NA
CDR3aa: CANKLGQASYEQYF
CDR3nt: TGTGCCAACAAGTTGGGACAGGCTTCCTACGAGCAGTACTTC

v_gene: TRBV7-9
d_gene: NA
j_gene: TRBJ2-1
abundance: NA
CDR3aa: CASSSGEREPYNEQFF
CDR3nt: TGTGCCAGCAGCTCAGGGGAAAGGGAGCCCTACAATGAGCAGTTCTTC

v_gene: TRBV5-6
d_gene: TRBD1
j_gene: TRBJ2-2
abundance: NA
CDR3aa: CASSFRQGVNTGELFF
CDR3nt: TGTGCCAGCAGCTTCAGACAGGGGGTCAACACCGGGGAGCTGTTTTTT

v_gene: TRBV30
d_gene: NA
j_gene: TRBJ1-1
abundance: NA
CDR3aa: CAWRVGVRTEAFF
CDR3nt: TGTGCCTGGAGGGTCGGTGTCAGGACTGAAGCTTTCTTT

v_gene: TRBV14
d_gene: NA
j_gene: TRBJ1-2
abundance: few
CDR3aa: CASSQDPGYLNYGYTF
CDR3nt: TGTGCCAGCAGCCAAGATCCGGGGTACCTAAACTATGGCTACACCTTC

v_gene: TRBV29-1
d_gene: NA
j_gene: TRBJ2-5
abundance: NA
CDR3aa: CSVEGGAGETQYF
CDR3nt: TGCAGCGTTGAAGGCGGGGCCGGGGAGACCCAGTACTTC

v_gene: TRBV5-4
d_gene: TRBD2
j_gene: TRBJ2-3
abundance: NA
CDR3aa: CASSSGLAGTTDTQYF
CDR3nt: TGTGCCAGCAGCTCGGGACTAGCGGGGACCACAGATACGCAGTATTTT

v_gene: TRBV4-1
d_gene: TRBD1
j_gene: TRBJ2-7
abundance: NA
CDR3aa: CASSQEPRGHGEQYF
CDR3nt: TGCGCCAGCAGCCAAGAACCGAGGGGGCACGGCGAGCAGTACTTC

v_gene: TRBV6-1
d_gene: NA
j_gene: TRBJ2-7
abundance: NA
CDR3aa: CASSYRDEQYF
CDR3nt: TGTGCCAGCAGTTACAGGGACGAGCAGTACTTC

v_gene: TRBV9
d_gene: NA
j_gene: TRBJ2-7
abundance: NA
CDR3aa: CASSVSASLGGEQYF
CDR3nt: TGTGCCAGCAGCGTGTCCGCGAGCCTAGGTGGCGAGCAGTACTTC

v_gene: TRBV7-7
d_gene: NA
j_gene: TRBJ2-1
abundance: NA
CDR3aa: CASSLDSYNEQFF
CDR3nt: TGTGCTAGCAGCTTAGACAGTTACAATGAGCAGTTCTTC

v_gene: TRBV2
d_gene: NA
j_gene: TRBJ2-5
abundance: NA
CDR3aa: CAQGVTQETQYF
CDR3nt: TGTGCCCAAGGGGTCACGCAAGAGACCCAGTACTTC

v_gene: TRBV27
d_gene: TRBD1
j_gene: TRBJ2-7
abundance: NA
CDR3aa: CASSLGDRATRRYEQYF
CDR3nt: TGTGCCAGCAGTTTAGGGGACAGGGCCACGAGGAGATACGAGCAGTACTTC

v_gene: TRBV30
d_gene: TRBD1
j_gene: TRBJ1-2
abundance: NA
CDR3aa: CAWSMTGDGYTF
CDR3nt: TGTGCCTGGAGTATGACAGGGGATGGCTACACCTTC

v_gene: TRBV18
d_gene: TRBD1
j_gene: TRBJ1-4
abundance: NA
CDR3aa: CASSPQGNEKLFF
CDR3nt: TGTGCCAGCTCCCCACAGGGGAATGAAAAACTGTTTTTT

v_gene: TRBV7-2
d_gene: TRBD1
j_gene: TRBJ1-4
abundance: few
CDR3aa: CASSSGQGQSNEKLFF
CDR3nt: TGTGCCAGCAGCTCTGGACAGGGCCAGTCTAATGAAAAACTGTTTTTT

v_gene: TRBV5-4
d_gene: TRBD2
j_gene: TRBJ2-5
abundance: NA
CDR3aa: CASSSLGLAGIAGTQYF
CDR3nt: TGTGCCAGCAGCTCGCTGGGACTAGCGGGGATTGCTGGGACCCAGTACTTC

v_gene: TRBV5-8
d_gene: NA
j_gene: TRBJ2-3
abundance: NA
CDR3aa: CASSLARGGDTQYF
CDR3nt: TGTGCCAGCAGCTTGGCGAGGGGGGGAGATACGCAGTATTTT

v_gene: TRBV7-9
d_gene: TRBD2
j_gene: TRBJ2-1
abundance: NA
CDR3aa: CASSPRLAVSSYNEQFF
CDR3nt: TGTGCCAGCAGCCCCCGACTAGCGGTTAGCTCCTACAATGAGCAGTTCTTC

v_gene: TRBV30
d_gene: TRBD1
j_gene: TRBJ2-7
abundance: NA
CDR3aa: CAWIVGTGIYEQYF
CDR3nt: TGTGCCTGGATCGTGGGGACAGGGATCTACGAGCAGTACTTC

v_gene: TRBV9
d_gene: NA
j_gene: TRBJ2-3
abundance: once
CDR3aa: CASSVAGTDTQYF
CDR3nt: TGTGCCAGCAGCGTCGCGGGCACAGATACGCAGTATTTT

v_gene: TRBV5-4
d_gene: TRBD1
j_gene: TRBJ2-7
abundance: NA
CDR3aa: CASSLRGRSYEQYF
CDR3nt: TGTGCCAGCAGCTTGAGGGGGCGCTCCTACGAGCAGTACTTC

v_gene: TRBV12-5
d_gene: TRBD2
j_gene: TRBJ2-7
abundance: once
CDR3aa: CASGTDSGTSGSSWGEQYF
CDR3nt: TGTGCTAGTGGTACAGATTCCGGGACTAGCGGTTCCTCCTGGGGAGAGCAGTACTTC

v_gene: TRBV10-1
d_gene: TRBD1
j_gene: TRBJ2-2
abundance: NA
CDR3aa: CASRPDRGTGELFF
CDR3nt: TGCGCCAGCAGACCGGACAGGGGGACTGGGGAGCTGTTTTTT

v_gene: TRBV28
d_gene: TRBD1
j_gene: TRBJ1-5
abundance: NA
CDR3aa: CASGQANQPQHF
CDR3nt: TGTGCCAGCGGACAGGCCAATCAGCCCCAGCATTTT

v_gene: TRBV18
d_gene: NA
j_gene: TRBJ2-2
abundance: NA
CDR3aa: CASSPGGGTNTGELFF
CDR3nt: TGTGCCAGCTCGCCAGGGGGGGGAACGAACACCGGGGAGCTGTTTTTT

v_gene: TRBV27
d_gene: TRBD2
j_gene: TRBJ2-3
abundance: NA
CDR3aa: CASSLSTRLARAPDTQYF
CDR3nt: TGTGCCAGCAGTTTATCAACCCGACTAGCTCGGGCCCCAGATACGCAGTATTTT

v_gene: TRBV4-1
d_gene: TRBD2
j_gene: TRBJ2-6
abundance: few
CDR3aa: CASSQDMGLAGGLTSGANVLTF
CDR3nt: TGCGCCAGCAGCCAAGATATGGGACTAGCGGGGGGACTAACCTCTGGGGCCAACGTCCTGACTTTC

v_gene: TRBV9
d_gene: NA
j_gene: TRBJ2-2
abundance: NA
CDR3aa: CASSVDRVTGELFF
CDR3nt: TGTGCCAGCAGCGTAGACAGGGTCACCGGGGAGCTGTTTTTT

v_gene: TRBV28
d_gene: TRBD1
j_gene: TRBJ1-1
abundance: NA
CDR3aa: CASSIRGPEAFF
CDR3nt: TGTGCCAGCAGTATCAGGGGGCCTGAAGCTTTCTTT

v_gene: TRBV9
d_gene: NA
j_gene: TRBJ2-1
abundance: NA
CDR3aa: CASSRDSSSYNEQFF
CDR3nt: TGTGCCAGCAGCCGCGACAGCAGCTCCTACAATGAGCAGTTCTTC

v_gene: TRBV23-1
d_gene: TRBD1
j_gene: TRBJ2-7
abundance: NA
CDR3aa: CASSPGQGLYEQYF
CDR3nt: TGCGCCAGCAGTCCGGGACAGGGACTCTACGAGCAGTACTTC

v_gene: TRBV5-5
d_gene: NA
j_gene: TRBJ1-3
abundance: few
CDR3aa: CASSSTAGNTIYF
CDR3nt: TGTGCCAGCAGCTCGACAGCTGGAAACACCATATATTTT

v_gene: TRBV6-1
d_gene: TRBD1
j_gene: TRBJ2-7
abundance: NA
CDR3aa: CASRDLDRGLYEQYF
CDR3nt: TGTGCCAGCAGAGACCTGGACAGGGGGCTCTACGAGCAGTACTTC

v_gene: TRBV9
d_gene: TRBD1
j_gene: TRBJ1-5
abundance: NA
CDR3aa: CASSPGTDLSNQPQHF
CDR3nt: TGTGCCAGCAGCCCGGGGACAGATTTAAGCAATCAGCCCCAGCATTTT

v_gene: TRBV28
d_gene: NA
j_gene: TRBJ1-6
abundance: NA
CDR3aa: CASTPGVSNSPLHF
CDR3nt: TGTGCCAGCACCCCAGGGGTCTCCAATTCACCCCTCCACTTT

v_gene: TRBV29-1
d_gene: TRBD1
j_gene: TRBJ2-7
abundance: NA
CDR3aa: CSVMPGTGRGEQYF
CDR3nt: TGCAGCGTAATGCCCGGGACAGGACGTGGCGAGCAGTACTTC

v_gene: TRBV30
d_gene: TRBD1
j_gene: TRBJ1-6
abundance: NA
CDR3aa: CAWTQDRAASPLHF
CDR3nt: TGTGCCTGGACCCAAGACAGGGCTGCTTCACCCCTCCACTTT

v_gene: TRBV30
d_gene: NA
j_gene: TRBJ2-2
abundance: NA
CDR3aa: CAWSVGGNTGELFF
CDR3nt: TGTGCCTGGAGTGTAGGAGGAAACACCGGGGAGCTGTTTTTT

v_gene: TRBV7-2
d_gene: TRBD2
j_gene: TRBJ2-2
abundance: NA
CDR3aa: CASSSRTSGGLVELFF
CDR3nt: TGTGCCAGCAGCTCCCGGACTAGCGGGGGTTTAGTGGAGCTGTTTTTT

v_gene: TRBV27
d_gene: NA
j_gene: TRBJ2-3
abundance: NA
CDR3aa: CASSPRGGRMTDTQYF
CDR3nt: TGTGCCAGCAGTCCCCGCGGGGGCAGAATGACAGATACGCAGTATTTT

v_gene: TRBV19
d_gene: NA
j_gene: TRBJ2-5
abundance: NA
CDR3aa: CASSIGQGMGETQYF
CDR3nt: TGTGCCAGTAGTATAGGGCAGGGGATGGGGGAGACCCAGTACTTC

v_gene: TRBV4-1
d_gene: NA
j_gene: TRBJ2-7
abundance: few
CDR3aa: CASSQAEGTEQYF
CDR3nt: TGCGCCAGCAGCCAAGCTGAGGGAACCGAGCAGTACTTC

v_gene: TRBV6-6
d_gene: NA
j_gene: TRBJ2-5
abundance: NA
CDR3aa: CASSLAGLEYF
CDR3nt: TGTGCCAGCAGTTTGGCAGGGCTGGAGTACTTC

v_gene: TRBV6-6
d_gene: TRBD1
j_gene: TRBJ1-1
abundance: NA
CDR3aa: CASTLKTGAITEAFF
CDR3nt: TGTGCCAGCACTTTAAAGACAGGGGCAATCACTGAAGCTTTCTTT

v_gene: TRBV28
d_gene: NA
j_gene: TRBJ2-3
abundance: NA
CDR3aa: CASSYTGLDTQYF
CDR3nt: TGTGCCAGCAGTTATACAGGGTTAGATACGCAGTATTTT

v_gene: TRBV7-3
d_gene: TRBD2
j_gene: TRBJ2-5
abundance: NA
CDR3aa: CASSLGAGGYQETQYF
CDR3nt: TGTGCCAGCAGCTTAGGAGCGGGGGGATACCAAGAGACCCAGTACTTC

v_gene: TRBV7-9
d_gene: NA
j_gene: TRBJ2-1
abundance: NA
CDR3aa: CASSLGLDNEQFF
CDR3nt: TGTGCCAGCAGCTTAGGACTAGACAATGAGCAGTTCTTC

v_gene: TRBV10-3
d_gene: NA
j_gene: TRBJ2-7
abundance: NA
CDR3aa: CAIGGADPRGSYEQYF
CDR3nt: TGTGCCATCGGGGGGGCTGATCCAAGAGGGTCTTACGAGCAGTACTTC

v_gene: TRBV29-1
d_gene: TRBD1
j_gene: TRBJ2-7
abundance: once
CDR3aa: CSVSGQGNYEQYF
CDR3nt: TGCAGCGTTTCCGGACAGGGGAACTACGAGCAGTACTTC

v_gene: TRBV5-8
d_gene: TRBD1
j_gene: TRBJ2-5
abundance: NA
CDR3aa: CASSSHRTGGEEETQYF
CDR3nt: TGTGCCAGCAGCTCCCACAGAACAGGGGGAGAAGAAGAGACCCAGTACTTC